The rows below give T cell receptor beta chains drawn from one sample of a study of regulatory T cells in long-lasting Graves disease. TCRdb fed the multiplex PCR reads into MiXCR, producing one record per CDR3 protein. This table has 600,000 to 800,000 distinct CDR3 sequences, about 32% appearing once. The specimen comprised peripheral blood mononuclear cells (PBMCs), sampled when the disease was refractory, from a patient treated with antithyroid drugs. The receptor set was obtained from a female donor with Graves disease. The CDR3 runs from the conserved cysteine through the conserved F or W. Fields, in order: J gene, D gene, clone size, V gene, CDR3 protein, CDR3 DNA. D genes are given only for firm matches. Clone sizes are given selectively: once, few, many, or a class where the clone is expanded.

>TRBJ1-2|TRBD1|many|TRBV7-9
CASSKDRGYGYTF
TGTGCCAGCAGCAAGGACAGGGGATATGGCTACACCTTC
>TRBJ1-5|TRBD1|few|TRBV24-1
CATSEPGGDQPQHF
TGTGCCACCAGTGAACCAGGGGGCGATCAGCCCCAGCATTTT
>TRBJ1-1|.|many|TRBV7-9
CASSLVAENTEAFF
TGTGCCAGCAGCTTGGTGGCGGAGAACACTGAAGCTTTCTTT
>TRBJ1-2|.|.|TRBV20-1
CSARDPTANYGYTF
TGCAGTGCTAGAGATCCGACAGCTAACTATGGCTACACCTTC
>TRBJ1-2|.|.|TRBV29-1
CSVAVAIYGYTF
TGCAGCGTTGCCGTGGCCATCTATGGCTACACCTTC
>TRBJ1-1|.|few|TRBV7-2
CASTLLLNTEAFF
TGTGCCAGCACCTTGCTCCTGAACACTGAAGCTTTCTTT
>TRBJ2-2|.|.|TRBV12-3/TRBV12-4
CASSLWNTGELFF
TGTGCCAGCAGTTTATGGAACACCGGGGAGCTGTTTTTT
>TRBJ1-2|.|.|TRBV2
CASSPRAGWYGYTF
TGTGCCAGCAGCCCCCGGGCGGGCTGGTATGGCTACACCTTC
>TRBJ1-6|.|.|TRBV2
CASSQAQDIYNSPLHF
TGCGCCAGCAGCCAAGCCCAGGACATTTATAATTCACCCCTCCACTTT
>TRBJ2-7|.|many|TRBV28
CASSPSGLPYEQYF
TGTGCCAGCAGTCCGTCGGGACTCCCCTACGAGCAGTACTTC
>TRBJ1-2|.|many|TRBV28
CASRPPPPDSFNYGYTF
TGTGCCAGCAGGCCCCCCCCTCCAGATTCATTTAACTATGGCTACACCTTC
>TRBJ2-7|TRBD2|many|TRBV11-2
CASSRLSGSSYEQYF
TGTGCCAGCAGCAGACTAAGCGGGAGCTCCTACGAGCAGTACTTC
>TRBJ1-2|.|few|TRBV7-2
CASSFSQGSSGYTF
TGTGCCAGCAGCTTTTCACAGGGATCGTCTGGCTACACCTTC
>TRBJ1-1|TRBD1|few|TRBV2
CASSTRQGWNTEAFF
TGTGCCAGCAGTACCCGACAGGGATGGAACACTGAAGCTTTCTTT
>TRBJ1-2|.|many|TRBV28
CASSPSYGHTF
TGTGCCAGCAGTCCCTCCTACGGGCACACCTTC
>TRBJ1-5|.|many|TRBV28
CASSWSGDLSNQPQHF
TGTGCCAGCAGTTGGTCAGGGGATCTTAGCAATCAGCCCCAGCATTTT
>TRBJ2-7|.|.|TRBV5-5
CASTDTAYEQYF
TGTGCCAGCACCGATACAGCCTACGAGCAGTACTTC
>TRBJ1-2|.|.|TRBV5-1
CASSWGGGLPHYGYTF
TGCGCCAGCAGCTGGGGGGGGGGACTGCCGCACTATGGCTACACCTTC
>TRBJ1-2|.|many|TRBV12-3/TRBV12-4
CASSLSTYGYTF
TGTGCCAGCAGTTTATCGACCTATGGCTACACCTTC
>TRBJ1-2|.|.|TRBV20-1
CSASLGALYGYTF
TGCAGTGCTTCCCTGGGGGCACTCTATGGCTACACCTTC
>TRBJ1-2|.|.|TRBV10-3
CAISPVVHDYGYTF
TGTGCCATCAGTCCGGTCGTACACGACTATGGCTACACCTTC
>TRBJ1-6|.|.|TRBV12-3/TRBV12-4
CASSPRVGNPPLHF
TGTGCCAGCAGCCCTAGGGTGGGGAATCCACCCCTCCACTTT
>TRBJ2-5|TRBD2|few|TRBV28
CARVAGCPGGTQYF
TGTGCCAGAGTAGCGGGATGCCCTGGGGGGACCCAGTACTTC
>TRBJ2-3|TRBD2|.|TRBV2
CASNPRTSWTDTQYF
TGTGCCAGCAACCCCCGGACTAGTTGGACAGATACGCAGTATTTT
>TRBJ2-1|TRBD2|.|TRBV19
CASRGRASGQFF
TGTGCCAGTAGAGGGAGGGCGTCTGGGCAGTTCTTC
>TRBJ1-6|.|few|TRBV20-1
CSASEGPYNSPLHF
TGCAGTGCTAGCGAGGGCCCCTATAATTCACCCCTCCACTTT
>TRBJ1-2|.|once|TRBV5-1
CASSLVARSEGYTF
TGTGCCAGCAGCTTGGTTGCCAGGTCCGAGGGCTACACCTTC
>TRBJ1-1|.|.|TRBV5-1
CASRAVEGSTEAFF
TGTGCCAGCAGGGCAGTCGAGGGAAGCACTGAAGCTTTCTTT
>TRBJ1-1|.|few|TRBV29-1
CSVLRVGGTEAFF
TGCAGCGTTCTCCGGGTTGGTGGCACTGAAGCTTTCTTT
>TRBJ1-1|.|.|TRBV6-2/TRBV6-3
CASSPRDRFTEAFF
TGTGCCAGCAGTCCTCGTGACCGGTTCACTGAAGCTTTCTTT
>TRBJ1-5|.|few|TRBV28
CAIRGGGNQPQHF
TGTGCCATTAGGGGGGGGGGCAATCAGCCCCAGCATTTT
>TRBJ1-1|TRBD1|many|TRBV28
CASSFGTGLYTEAFF
TGTGCCAGCAGTTTTGGGACAGGGCTATACACTGAAGCTTTCTTT
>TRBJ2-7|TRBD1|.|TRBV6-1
CASSTTGQEYEQYF
TGTGCCAGCAGTACAACGGGACAGGAGTACGAGCAGTACTTC
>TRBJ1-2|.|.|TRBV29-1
CSVRSGEGYTF
TGCAGCGTTCGGTCAGGGGAGGGCTACACCTTC
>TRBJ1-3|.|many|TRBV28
CASSLSFSGNTIYF
TGTGCCAGCAGTTTAAGTTTCTCTGGAAACACCATATATTTT
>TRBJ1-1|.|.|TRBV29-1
CSGKQGYRASF
TGCAGCGGCAAACAGGGCTATAGGGCTTCCTTT
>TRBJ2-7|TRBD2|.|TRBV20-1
CSALPLAGFMGEQYF
TGCAGTGCTTTACCGTTAGCGGGGTTCATGGGGGAGCAGTACTTC
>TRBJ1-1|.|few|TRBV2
CASQNLAGETEAFF
TGTGCCAGCCAAAACCTGGCGGGGGAAACTGAAGCTTTCTTT
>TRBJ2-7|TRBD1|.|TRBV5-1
CASSLDQGAGGHEQYF
TGCGCCAGCAGCTTGGATCAGGGGGCAGGTGGACACGAGCAGTACTTC
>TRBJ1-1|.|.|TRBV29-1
CSVGGAFF
TGCAGCGTGGGGGGAGCTTTCTTT
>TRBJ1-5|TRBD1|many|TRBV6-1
CATLDRVQQPQHF
TGTGCCACCTTAGACAGGGTGCAACAGCCCCAGCATTTT
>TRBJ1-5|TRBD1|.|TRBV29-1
CSVVGGRGDQPQHF
TGCAGCGTTGTGGGTGGCAGGGGGGATCAGCCCCAGCATTTT
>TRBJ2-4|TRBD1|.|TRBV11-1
CASSLGTAWTDIQYF
TGTGCCAGCAGCCTCGGGACAGCGTGGACGGACATTCAGTACTTC
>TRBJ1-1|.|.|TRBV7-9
CASSLKWAVAEAFF
TGTGCCAGCAGCTTAAAGTGGGCGGTCGCTGAAGCTTTCTTT
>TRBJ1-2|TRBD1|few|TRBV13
CASSSGTGSVSYTF
TGTGCCAGCAGCTCTGGGACAGGGTCCGTGAGCTACACCTTC
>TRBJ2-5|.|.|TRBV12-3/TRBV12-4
CASSRGAGETQYF
TGTGCCAGCAGTCGGGGGGCGGGGGAGACCCAGTACTTC
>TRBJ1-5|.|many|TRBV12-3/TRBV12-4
CASSLGNQPQHF
TGTGCCAGCAGCTTAGGCAATCAGCCCCAGCATTTT
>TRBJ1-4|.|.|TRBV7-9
CASSLGSVDEKLFF
TGTGCCAGCAGCTTAGGTTCAGTCGATGAAAAACTGTTTTTT
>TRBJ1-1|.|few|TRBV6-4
CASPPPVRVTEAFF
TGTGCCAGCCCTCCGCCCGTTCGAGTCACTGAAGCTTTCTTT
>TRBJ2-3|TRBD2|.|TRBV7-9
CASSLDTSGIFSTDTQYF
TGTGCCAGCAGCTTGGATACTAGCGGGATTTTCAGCACAGATACGCAGTATTTT
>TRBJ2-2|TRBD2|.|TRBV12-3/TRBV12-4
CASSLGSGRALRAGELFF
TGTGCCAGCAGTTTAGGAAGCGGGAGGGCCTTAAGGGCCGGGGAGCTGTTTTTT
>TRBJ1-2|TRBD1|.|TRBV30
CAWLGQGDYGYTF
TGTGCCTGGCTGGGACAGGGCGACTATGGCTACACCTTC
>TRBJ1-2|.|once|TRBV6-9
CASSFGRKSNYGYTF
TGTGCCAGCAGTTTCGGACGGAAGTCTAACTATGGCTACACCTTC
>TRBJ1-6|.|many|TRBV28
CASSLSPTNSPLHF
TGTGCCAGCAGTTTAAGTCCGACGAATTCACCCCTCCACTTT
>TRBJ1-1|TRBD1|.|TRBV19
CASSMTGSNTEAFF
TGTGCCAGTAGTATGACAGGGTCGAACACTGAAGCTTTCTTT
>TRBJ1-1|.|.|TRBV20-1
CSAPGETSYTEAFF
TGCAGTGCTCCTGGGGAAACATCCTACACTGAAGCTTTCTTT